Shown below are 18 T cell receptor beta chains from a single sample sequenced in a study of technical replicates of blood from a few donors. Assay used: immunoSEQ multiplex PCR; TCRdb lists only in-frame clones, some missing. The sample has more than 60,000 clones, about 86% seen once; the top ten hold around 5.5%. Specimen: PBMCs. These receptor sequences come from a human donor in good health. Some clones in this sample may be carry-over from other donors' samples.

This clone showed up just once. This sequence joins TRBV30 and TRBJ1-4, with D uncertain. This CDR3 has 15 residues. Germline CDR1 is GTSNPN and CDR2 is SVGIG (reference sequence). Deletions cut 0 bases from V and 3 bases from J, with 11 bases between. The CDR3 region is CAWSVSLAANEKLFF. The DNA for the CDR3 is TGTGCCTGGAGTGTTTCCCTGGCGGCTAATGAAAAACTGTTTTTT.

The rearrangement uses TRBV6-5 and TRBJ2-1; 11 bases agree with TRBD2. Trimming removed 5 bases from V and 4 bases from J; junction bases left unmatched: 4. Per the germline V gene, CDR1 is MNHEY and CDR2 is SVGAGI. The CDR3 contains 15 residues. Here the CDR3 DNA reads TGTGCCAGCAGTACCGGGACTAGCGGATACAATGAGCAGTTCTTC. This encodes CASSTGTSGYNEQFF.

The chain has TRBV5-6 and TRBJ1-2; TRBD1 agrees at 8 bases. This CDR3 comprises 17 residues. Trimming at V came to 2 bases and at J to 4 bases, leaving 13 bases not matched to a gene. Germline values: CDR1 SGHDT, CDR2 YYEEEE. This CDR3 reads CASSLGTGGQWSYGYTF. In nucleotides, the CDR3 is TGTGCCAGCAGCTTAGGGACAGGTGGGCAATGGTCCTATGGCTACACCTTC.

The V and J genes are TRBV29-1 and TRBJ1-1, with a possible D match to TRBD1 (6 bases). In germline, CDR1 is SQVTM, CDR2 ANQGSEA. V was clipped by 7 bases and J by 1 base, with 7 bases between them. This CDR3 has 11 amino acids. This CDR3 reads CSGDKNTEAFF. The CDR3 DNA reads as TGCAGCGGGGACAAGAACACTGAAGCTTTCTTT.

The CDR3 nucleotides are TGTGCCAGCAGCTTTGACAGGGGGCACGAGCAGTACTTC. Translating gives CASSFDRGHEQYF. The chain is built from TRBV7-9 and TRBJ2-7; 10 nucleotides line up with TRBD1. CDR3 length: 13 amino acids. Germline V gene data show CDR1 as SEHNR and CDR2 as FQNEAQ (reference sequence). V lost 3 bases and J lost 5; bases outside the gene matches: 1.

This clone was seen just once. The rearrangement joins TRBV5-1 to TRBJ2-1, with 8 bases aligning to TRBD2. V shed 2 bases, J shed 6 bases, and the junction held 4 bases outside the gene matches. The V gene's germline CDR1 is SGHRS and CDR2 YFSETQ. This CDR3 spans 14 amino acids. The CDR3 sequence: CASSFTGGGNEQFF. The CDR3 DNA sequence: TGCGCCAGCAGCTTTACGGGGGGGGGCAATGAGCAGTTCTTC.

The rearrangement uses TRBV6-1 and TRBJ1-4; 7 positions match TRBD1. The junction had 6 bases not matched to a gene; V was cut back by 4 bases and J by 4 bases. The CDR3 covers 15 residues. Germline-derived CDR1 and CDR2 are MNHNS and SASEGT. CDR3 amino acids: CASSGVQGSNEKLFF. CDR3 DNA sequence: TGTGCCAGCAGTGGTGTACAGGGGAGTAATGAAAAACTGTTTTTT.

J is TRBJ2-3 and V is TRBV7-3, with 8 positions matching TRBD2. Germline lookup yields CDR1 SGHTA and CDR2 FQGTGA. The CDR3 spans 13 residues. Losses at the gene ends were 7 bases for V and 6 bases for J; bases not matched to a gene: 6. The CDR3 reads CASTSGPEDTQYF. CDR3 coding DNA: TGTGCCAGCACTAGCGGGCCAGAGGATACGCAGTATTTT.

The V gene is TRBV7-9, the J gene TRBJ2-7; 10 positions agree with TRBD2. Germline lookup yields CDR1 SEHNR and CDR2 FQNEAQ (reference sequence). The J segment lost 0 bases and the V segment lost 4 bases, leaving 6 bases of the junction unmatched. The CDR3 has 16 residues. The CDR3 here is CASSSTSGVSSYEQYF. DNA for the CDR3: TGTGCCAGCAGCTCAACTAGCGGGGTTAGCTCCTACGAGCAGTACTTC.

The rearrangement joins TRBV7-3 to TRBJ2-3, with 8 bases fitting TRBD1. Germline loops: CDR1 SGHTA, CDR2 FQGTGA. CDR3 length: 17 residues. Trimming took 1 base from V and 3 from J; bases not matched to a gene: 9. The CDR3 loop reads CASSLRSRGRGTDTQYF. CDR3 sequence (DNA): TGTGCCAGCAGCTTAAGGTCCAGGGGGCGTGGGACAGATACGCAGTATTTT. Looking up the rest from reference TRBV7-3 and TRBJ2-3 gives the full variable domain: GAGVSQTPSNKVTEKGKYVELRCDPISGHTALYWYRQSLGQGPEFLIYFQGTGAADDSGLPNDRFFAVRPEGSVSTLKIQRTERGDSAVYLCASSLRSRGRGTDTQYFGPGTRLTVL.

The chain joins TRBV6-6 to TRBJ2-1, with D maybe TRBD2 (6 bases). V was cut by 7 bases and J by 6 bases, with 16 bases left in between. Germline lookup yields CDR1 MNHNY and CDR2 SVGAGI (reference sequence). The CDR3 sequence is 14 residues long. Here the CDR3 reads CASNPSGVTNEQFF. The CDR3 DNA sequence: TGTGCCAGCAACCCCTCGGGAGTAACCAATGAGCAGTTCTTC.

This clone has just one count. For the CDR3, the DNA is TGTGCCAGCAGTTTATGGACAGGGGGCACCTATGGCTACACCTTC. Its protein is CASSLWTGGTYGYTF. The chain couples TRBV28 to TRBJ1-2; 10 nucleotides line up with TRBD1. Germline CDR1 reads MDHEN; CDR2 reads SYDVKM. V shed 0 bases and J 4 bases; nucleotides not matched to a gene: 2. The CDR3 spans 15 residues.

The CDR3 loop reads CASRPGLAGINEQFF. The CDR3 DNA is TGTGCCAGCAGACCAGGACTAGCGGGGATCAATGAGCAGTTCTTC. This sequence joins TRBV11-1 and TRBJ2-1; 12 positions agree with TRBD2. This CDR3 has 15 residues. V was pared by 6 bases and J by 6 bases, with 6 bases of the junction left unmatched. The germline V gene has CDR1 SGHAT and CDR2 FQDESV (reference sequence). The whole variable domain, filled in from reference TRBV11-1 and TRBJ2-1, reads EAEVAQSPRYKITEKSQAVAFWCDPISGHATLYWYRQILGQGPELLVQFQDESVVDDSQLPKDRFSAERLKGVDSTLKIQPAELGDSAMYLCASRPGLAGINEQFFGPGTRLTVL.

V is TRBV6-6 and J is TRBJ2-2; D remains unclear. V dropped 6 bases and J dropped 0 bases, with 8 bases sitting between them. The CDR3 length is 14 residues. Germline V CDR1 and CDR2: MNHNY, SVGAGI (reference sequence). The CDR3 here is CASRQPTNTGELFF. As DNA, the CDR3 is TGTGCCAGCAGACAGCCGACGAACACCGGGGAGCTGTTTTTT.

V usage is TRBV19 and J usage is TRBJ1-2, with 8 bases that match TRBD1. The V gene's germline CDR1 is LNHDA and CDR2 SQIVND (reference sequence). J lost 7 bases, V lost 5 bases, and 6 bases had no gene match. The CDR3 has 13 amino acids. DNA of the CDR3: TGTGCCAGTAGTCCCTACAGGGGGACTGGCTACACCTTC. As protein: CASSPYRGTGYTF.

V gene TRBV5-1 combines with J gene TRBJ2-7, with 11 bases matching TRBD2. The CDR3 is 14 amino acids. Germline CDR1 and CDR2: SGHRS and YFSETQ. With V trimmed by 3 bases and J by 4 bases, 3 bases remained unmatched. CDR3 bases: TGCGCCAGCAGCTATAGCGGGGGGGTGTACGAGCAGTACTTC. This encodes CASSYSGGVYEQYF.

This chain joins TRBV5-1 and TRBJ2-5; 12 bases match TRBD1. The germline V gene encodes CDR1 SGHRS and CDR2 YFSETQ. V shed 4 bases, J shed 5 bases, and the junction held 6 bases outside the gene matches. This CDR3 is built from 15 residues. CDR3 DNA sequence: TGCGCCAGCAGCCTAGGGACAGGGGGCGGCGAGACCCAGTACTTC. Its protein product is CASSLGTGGGETQYF.

V gene TRBV7-9 combines with J gene TRBJ2-7; D is unresolved. There are 16 residues in the CDR3. Deletions cut 5 bases from V and 2 bases from J, with 19 bases between. The germline gives CDR1 SEHNR, CDR2 FQNEAQ (reference sequence). As DNA, the CDR3 is TGTGCCAGCAGCCAAGAGGTCGGGTCTTCGGCCTACGAGCAGTACTTC. It specifies CASSQEVGSSAYEQYF.